These T cell receptor beta chains were read from a single sample in a study of T cell responses to AZD1222 COVID-19 vaccine. Measured with immunoSEQ multiplex PCR; TCRdb has only the in-frame clones, and not every one. The sample holds some 140,000 clones, under 95% seen once. The sample in question was peripheral blood, obtained on day 0 of AZD1222 vaccination. Every receptor here comes from an adult in good health. Each CDR3 is given with its conserved first and last residue. Each record gives: D gene, clone size, V gene, J gene, CDR3 protein, CDR3 DNA. A D gene is named only where the DNA matches it firmly. Part of the rows lack a size; the others show once, few, many or a class for expanded clones.

>-|-|TRBV25-1|TRBJ1-2
CASSEGAGYTF
TGTGCCAGCAGTGAAGGGGCTGGCTACACCTTC
>-|-|TRBV5-1|TRBJ2-3
CASSPRVRTDTQYF
TGCGCCAGCAGCCCCAGGGTTAGAACAGATACGCAGTATTTT
>-|-|TRBV5-6|TRBJ2-2
CASSLDRGLLNTGELFF
TGTGCCAGCAGCTTGGATCGGGGTCTCCTTAACACCGGGGAGCTGTTTTTT
>TRBD1|-|TRBV6-5|TRBJ1-2
CASRSSGGVRSYTF
TGTGCCAGCAGGTCCTCAGGGGGCGTGCGGAGCTACACCTTC
>-|-|TRBV21-1|TRBJ1-4
CASSNWTGGPTNEKLFF
TGTGCCAGCAGCAATTGGACAGGGGGGCCCACTAATGAAAAACTGTTTTTT
>-|-|TRBV30|TRBJ1-1
CAWSVSGGTEAFF
TGTGCCTGGAGTGTAAGTGGTGGAACTGAAGCTTTCTTT
>TRBD1|-|TRBV7-2|TRBJ1-2
CASSLGQGNGYTF
TGTGCCAGCAGCTTAGGACAGGGCAATGGCTACACCTTC
>-|-|TRBV6-5|TRBJ1-2
CASSLRRSWGYTF
TGTGCCAGCAGCCTGAGGAGGAGCTGGGGCTACACCTTC
>TRBD2|-|TRBV24-1|TRBJ2-7
CATSDKLAGGKYEQYF
TGTGCCACCAGTGATAAGCTAGCGGGAGGTAAGTACGAGCAGTACTTC
>-|-|TRBV10-2|TRBJ1-3
CASKEQGESGNTIYF
TGCGCCAGCAAAGAACAAGGGGAGTCTGGAAACACCATATATTTT
>-|-|TRBV20-1|TRBJ2-7
CSASRREYEQYF
TGCAGTGCTAGTAGGAGGGAGTACGAGCAGTACTTC
>TRBD1|-|TRBV6-2/TRBV6-3|TRBJ1-2
CASSLRRTGVGYTF
TGTGCCAGCAGTCTCCGGAGGACAGGGGTCGGCTACACCTTC
>-|-|TRBV6-5|TRBJ1-5
CASSYRGDENQPQHF
TGTGCCAGCAGTTACAGAGGGGACGAAAATCAGCCCCAGCATTTT
>TRBD2|-|TRBV5-4|TRBJ2-5
CASSLEGLAGAETQYF
TGTGCCAGCAGCTTGGAAGGACTAGCGGGAGCTGAGACCCAGTACTTC
>-|-|TRBV27|TRBJ2-7
CASSLRGPSYEQYF
TGTGCCAGCAGTTTACGAGGACCTTCCTACGAGCAGTACTTC
>-|-|TRBV5-1|TRBJ2-7
CASSLGGASRFYEQYF
TGCGCCAGCAGCTTGGGTGGCGCTTCAAGATTCTACGAGCAGTACTTC
>TRBD1|-|TRBV19|TRBJ2-7
CASSVQGGYEQYF
TGTGCCAGTAGTGTACAGGGGGGATACGAGCAGTACTTC
>-|few|TRBV7-3|TRBJ1-1
CASSLQGSTEAFF
TGTGCCAGCAGCTTACAGGGGAGCACTGAAGCTTTCTTT
>-|-|TRBV5-1|TRBJ2-3
CASSRGGTWDTQYF
TGCGCCAGCAGCCGAGGTGGTACTTGGGATACGCAGTATTTT
>-|-|TRBV2|TRBJ1-2
CASRLYQAANYGYTF
TGTGCCAGCAGACTCTACCAGGCCGCTAACTATGGCTACACCTTC
>-|-|TRBV18|TRBJ1-4
CASSLKPGPTNEKLFF
TGTGCCAGCTCACTGAAGCCGGGACCAACTAATGAAAAACTGTTTTTT
>-|-|TRBV7-2|TRBJ2-7
CASREGTTYEQYF
TGTGCCAGCAGAGAGGGTACTACCTACGAGCAGTACTTC
>-|-|TRBV14|TRBJ1-5
CASSQGWNQPQHF
TGTGCCAGCAGCCAAGGGTGGAATCAGCCCCAGCATTTT
>TRBD1|-|TRBV4-1|TRBJ1-2
CASSQWTGGINYGYTF
TGCGCCAGCAGCCAATGGACAGGGGGCATAAACTATGGCTACACCTTC
>TRBD1|-|TRBV2|TRBJ2-7
CAIPTGSSYEQYF
TGTGCCATCCCGACAGGGAGCTCCTACGAGCAGTACTTC
>-|-|TRBV7-2|TRBJ1-1
CASSFWGRNTEAFF
TGTGCCAGCAGCTTCTGGGGCCGGAACACTGAAGCTTTCTTT
>-|-|TRBV5-4|TRBJ1-2
CASSFGTNYGYTF
TGTGCCAGCAGCTTCGGCACCAACTATGGCTACACCTTC
>-|-|TRBV3-1/TRBV3-2|TRBJ1-2
CASSQDWASPYF
TGTGCCAGCAGCCAAGATTGGGCGAGCCCCTACTTC
>-|-|TRBV5-6|TRBJ2-7
CASSSYDGQYF
TGTGCCAGCAGCTCCTACGACGGGCAGTACTTC
>-|-|TRBV24-1|TRBJ2-7
CATSDADSLPQNEQYF
TGTGCCACCAGTGACGCGGACAGTCTCCCCCAAAACGAGCAGTACTTC
>-|-|TRBV6-2/TRBV6-3|TRBJ2-5
CASSYIGETQYF
TGTGCCAGCAGTTACATTGGAGAGACCCAGTACTTC
>-|once|TRBV5-4|TRBJ1-6
CASSLGAGFNSPLHF
TGTGCCAGCAGCTTGGGGGCAGGTTTTAATTCACCCCTCCACTTT
>-|-|TRBV12-3/TRBV12-4|TRBJ2-1
CASSFSRGSEQFF
TGTGCCAGCAGTTTTTCGCGAGGGAGTGAGCAGTTCTTC
>-|-|TRBV9|TRBJ2-5
CASSAGQETQYF
TGTGCCAGCAGCGCCGGACAAGAGACCCAGTACTTC
>TRBD1|-|TRBV29-1|TRBJ2-1
CSVTGGFYNEQFF
TGCAGCGTTACAGGGGGCTTTTACAATGAGCAGTTCTTC
>-|once|TRBV3-1/TRBV3-2|TRBJ2-7
CASSQDQYEQYF
TGTGCCAGCAGCCAAGATCAGTACGAGCAGTACTTC
>-|-|TRBV11-3|TRBJ1-4
CASSLREQGEKLFF
TGTGCCAGCAGCTTACGCGAGCAGGGTGAAAAACTGTTTTTT
>-|once|TRBV4-1|TRBJ2-5
CASSQEEGEGETQYF
TGCGCCAGCAGCCAAGAGGAAGGTGAGGGGGAGACCCAGTACTTC
>-|-|TRBV14|TRBJ1-1
CASSQVGNTEAFF
TGTGCCAGCAGCCAAGTCGGGAACACTGAAGCTTTCTTT
>-|-|TRBV23-1|TRBJ1-1
CASSQVQGTPGLEAFF
TGCGCCAGCAGTCAAGTGCAGGGGACCCCCGGACTTGAAGCTTTCTTT
>TRBD1|-|TRBV19|TRBJ1-2
CASSPDRDYGYTF
TGTGCCAGTAGTCCGGACAGGGACTATGGCTACACCTTC
>TRBD2|-|TRBV5-1|TRBJ2-5
CASSLAGTRAETQYF
TGCGCCAGCAGCCTAGCCGGGACTAGGGCGGAGACCCAGTACTTC
>-|once|TRBV10-3|TRBJ1-1
CAISEFQGFMNTEAFF
TGTGCCATCAGTGAGTTCCAGGGATTCATGAACACTGAAGCTTTCTTT
>-|-|TRBV7-6|TRBJ1-4
CASSLQANEKLFF
TGTGCCAGCAGCCTGCAGGCTAATGAAAAACTGTTTTTT
>-|-|TRBV5-6|TRBJ1-2
CASSLALFNYGYTF
TGTGCCAGCAGCTTGGCCTTATTTAATTATGGCTACACCTTC
>-|-|TRBV19|TRBJ2-7
CASEGVGRARSYEQYF
TGTGCCAGTGAAGGGGTGGGACGGGCTCGCTCCTACGAGCAGTACTTC
>-|-|TRBV4-3|TRBJ1-6
CASSQDRGTDNSPLHF
TGCGCCAGCAGCCAAGATCGAGGAACAGATAATTCACCCCTCCACTTT
>-|-|TRBV4-1|TRBJ2-7
CASSQAGQGSYEQYF
TGCGCCAGCAGCCAAGCAGGGCAGGGATCCTACGAGCAGTACTTC
>TRBD1|-|TRBV6-5|TRBJ1-4
CAVRGPEKLFF
TGTGCCGTGAGGGGGCCAGAAAAACTGTTTTTT
>-|-|TRBV5-6|TRBJ2-1
CASSGPGINEQFF
TGTGCCAGCTCCGGCCCAGGCATCAATGAGCAGTTCTTC
>-|-|TRBV11-2|TRBJ2-7
CASSLGPAEQYF
TGTGCCAGCAGCTTAGGGCCGGCGGAGCAGTACTTC
>TRBD1|-|TRBV6-5|TRBJ2-7
CASTRLGQLYEQYF
TGTGCCAGCACCCGATTGGGACAGTTATACGAGCAGTACTTC